The 23 T cell receptor beta chains below were found in one sample sequenced in a study of response to subunit inactivated influenza vaccine (dated by TCRdb to 2017 to 2018). Library preparation was by RT-PCR. The sequencer listed for this sample is Illumina HiSeq 2500. Starting from the raw public reads, TCRdb applied fastp trimming at Q25, assembled clones with MiXCR and retained in-frame beta chains. Every distinct CDR3 protein forms one entry, paired with its most common genes and DNA. A total of just over 300,000 distinct CDR3 sequences appear in this sample, around a fifth of them only once. The ten largest make up about 9.4% of the sample. This sample comprised PBMCs from blood, obtained 21 months after vaccination. The receptors were gathered from a man aged 45 to 70 who received an inactivated influenza vaccine. Donor details come from another sample of the same person, matched by shared clones.

This clonotype was observed a few times. V is TRBV11-2 and J is TRBJ2-4, with 8 bases that match TRBD1. This CDR3 region has 16 residues. Per the germline V gene, CDR1 is SGHAT and CDR2 is FQNNGV. J gave up 0 bases and V 1 base, and 2 bases lay outside the gene matches. The CDR3 loop is CASSLGQGLAKNIQYF. The CDR3 nucleotides are TGTGCCAGCAGCTTAGGACAGGGGCTAGCCAAAAACATTCAGTACTTC.

This clonotype was seen only a few times. This chain uses TRBV6-4 with TRBJ2-3; 8 nucleotides agree with TRBD1. The CDR3 is 14 amino acids. Germline values: CDR1 MRHNA, CDR2 SNTAGT. V lost 5 bases to trimming and J lost 2 bases; unmatched junction nucleotides: 3. In DNA form, the CDR3 reads TGTGCCAGCAGTAGGACAGGGACCACAGATACGCAGTATTTT. Translated, it gives CASSRTGTTDTQYF.

V is TRBV10-3 and J is TRBJ2-3; tentative D call: TRBD2 (5 bases). Germline-derived CDR1 and CDR2 are ENHRY and SYGVKD. Trimming removed 8 bases from V and 4 bases from J, with 10 bases in between. CDR3 size: 12 residues. The CDR3 loop is CAIRGFADTQYF. The CDR3 DNA sequence: TGTGCCATCCGGGGTTTCGCAGATACGCAGTATTTT.

This clonotype was counted only a few times. The V call is TRBV12-3 or TRBV12-4, the J call TRBJ1-1; perhaps TRBD1 as D (6 bases). This CDR3 region has 14 residues. V was cut by 3 bases and J by 1 base, with 9 bases left in between. The CDR3, as DNA: TGTGCCAGCAGTTTCCCAGGGGCGAACACTGAAGCTTTCTTT. Translated: CASSFPGANTEAFF.

This clonotype was seen many times. CDR3 in DNA: TGTGCCAGCAGTTTAGCGGGGTATAGCAATCAGCCCCAGCATTTT. This gives the protein CASSLAGYSNQPQHF. The rearrangement links TRBV12-3 or TRBV12-4 to TRBJ1-5; D unresolved. Deletions cut 0 bases from V and 0 bases from J, with 6 bases between. The CDR3 covers 15 residues.

This clonotype has just a few counts. The rearrangement links TRBV7-2 to TRBJ2-3; 8 bases align to TRBD2. Unmatched junction bases numbered 10, after V lost 8 bases and J lost 0 bases. The CDR3 extends over 16 amino acids. Germline lookup yields CDR1 SGHTA and CDR2 FQGNSA. CDR3 coding DNA: TGTGCCAGCCTCCAAGGGCGGGGGGTTAGCACAGATACGCAGTATTTT. Its protein product is CASLQGRGVSTDTQYF.

This clonotype was recorded many times. The chain uses TRBV20-1 and TRBJ1-1; a possible D gene is TRBD1 (5 bases). Germline V gene data show CDR1 as DFQATT and CDR2 as SNEGSKA (reference sequence). The CDR3 has 11 residues. V shed 6 bases and J shed 1 base, with 6 bases lying between them. The CDR3 DNA reads TGCAGTGCCACAGGGAACACTGAAGCTTTCTTT. Translating it yields CSATGNTEAFF.

This clonotype was recorded many times. V and J are TRBV5-1 and TRBJ1-6; D possibly corresponds to TRBD1 (5 bases). Per germline, CDR1 SGHRS and CDR2 YFSETQ. The CDR3 contains 17 residues. V lost 0 bases and J 0 bases, leaving 10 bases between the germline ends. CDR3 protein: CASSLGLGGSYNSPLHF. The CDR3 DNA is TGCGCCAGCAGCTTGGGATTGGGGGGCTCCTATAATTCACCCCTCCACTTT.

The chain links TRBV21-1 to TRBJ1-6; the table names TRBD1, a call not compared with the DNA. TRBV21-1 is assigned pseudogene status. This CDR3 spans 13 amino acids. CDR3 protein: CASRTGEDSPLHF. DNA of the CDR3: TGTGCCAGCCGGACAGGAGAGGATTCACCCCTCCACTTT.

This sequence joins TRBV4-1 and TRBJ1-1; D may be TRBD1 (5 bases). The CDR3 covers 14 residues. V was trimmed by 1 base and J by 5 bases, leaving 11 bases between them. Germline values: CDR1 MGHRA, CDR2 YSYEKL. The CDR3 sequence is CASSQGRGGTEAFF. DNA for the CDR3: TGCGCCAGCAGCCAAGGTAGGGGAGGAACTGAAGCTTTCTTT.

The chain uses TRBV4-1 and TRBJ1-5; D unresolved. With 5 bases removed from V and 9 bases from J, the gap between germline ends came to 17 bases. Germline assignment: CDR1 MGHRA and CDR2 YSYEKL. The length of the CDR3 is 14 residues. The CDR3 nucleotides are TGCGCCAGCAGCGCGGTGGGGTCTATATGGCCCCAGCATTTT. It translates to CASSAVGSIWPQHF.

This clonotype was found a few times. This chain uses TRBV6-2 or TRBV6-3 with TRBJ2-1, with a possible D match to TRBD2 (6 bases). Germline CDR1 is MNHEY and CDR2 is SVGEGT. This CDR3 spans 14 amino acids. Trimming shortened V by 8 bases and J by 7 bases, and 18 bases separated the two germline ends. CDR3 sequence reads: CASRRAGIMNEQFF. The CDR3 nucleotides read TGTGCCAGCCGCCGTGCGGGGATTATGAATGAGCAGTTCTTC.

The chain carries TRBV4-2 and TRBJ1-2; no clear D gene. This CDR3 spans 16 amino acids. CDR1 and CDR2 from the germline V gene are LGHNA and YNFKEQ. V gave up 4 bases and J gave up 6 bases, with 21 bases separating them. The CDR3 coding sequence is TGTGCCAGCAGCCCCACAACTGTACAAAACGGGCATGGCTACACCTTC. Its translation is CASSPTTVQNGHGYTF.

The CDR3 loop is CASSLEAGASYEQYF. CDR3 nucleotides: TGTGCCAGCAGCTTAGAGGCTGGGGCCTCCTACGAGCAGTACTTC. The chain combines TRBV11-2 with TRBJ2-7; possibly TRBD1 for D (5 bases). V was shortened by 0 bases and J by 0 bases, with 9 bases between the two germline ends. Germline CDR1 reads SGHAT; CDR2 reads FQNNGV. The CDR3 spans 15 residues.

This clonotype appeared a few times. The V and J genes are TRBV5-1 and TRBJ2-1, with TRBD1 identical over 8 bases. CDR3 length: 15 amino acids. The V gene's germline CDR1 is SGHRS and CDR2 YFSETQ. V lost 4 bases and J lost 5; bases outside the gene matches: 8. The CDR3 DNA sequence: TGCGCCAGCAGCGCGACAGGGGCTGTAGACAATGAGCAGTTCTTC. Encoded protein: CASSATGAVDNEQFF.

A few counts support this clonotype. The chain has TRBV4-1 and TRBJ1-5; D gene ambiguous. Trimming left V 1 base short and J 2 bases short, with 12 bases between. Germline V CDR1 and CDR2: MGHRA, YSYEKL. CDR3 length: 16 amino acids. The CDR3 loop is CASSQASGWGNQPQHF. The CDR3 DNA reads as TGCGCCAGCAGCCAAGCCTCTGGGTGGGGCAATCAGCCCCAGCATTTT.

About this clonotype: An end of the junction does not agree with germline; a read error may underlie this. DNA of the CDR3: TGCGCCAGCAGCTCCGGTCGAGGAAGGAGCACTGAAGCTTTATTT. It specifies CASSSGRGRSTEALF. The rearrangement uses TRBV5-1 and TRBJ1-1; D not resolved. The CDR3 has 15 residues. CDR1 SGHRS and CDR2 YFSETQ come from the germline V gene.

The chain uses TRBV4-2 and TRBJ2-7; 8 nucleotides align to TRBD2. Germline V lookup: CDR1 LGHNA, CDR2 YNFKEQ. CDR3 size: 16 residues. With 4 bases clipped from V and 2 bases from J, the junction kept 10 bases outside the gene matches. Written as DNA, the CDR3 is TGTGCCAGCAGCCCATCCTGGCGGGGGGTTCCCTACGAGCAGTACTTC. It encodes CASSPSWRGVPYEQYF.

This clonotype came up many times. The chain links TRBV2 to TRBJ2-7, with 13 bases lining up with TRBD2. Germline CDR1 reads SNHLY; CDR2 reads FYNNEI. V was clipped by 0 bases and J by 4 bases; unmatched bases: 6. The CDR3 is 17 residues long. The chain's CDR3 is CASSEAGLAGERYEQYF. The CDR3 nucleotides read TGTGCCAGCAGTGAAGCCGGACTAGCGGGAGAAAGGTACGAGCAGTACTTC.

This clonotype was recorded at least ten times. This sequence joins TRBV12-3 or TRBV12-4 and TRBJ1-4; D unresolved. Trimming removed 9 bases from V and 8 bases from J, with 13 bases in between. CDR3 length: 12 amino acids. The CDR3 loop reads CASRKAREKLFF. CDR3 coding DNA: TGTGCCAGTCGGAAGGCGCGGGAAAAACTGTTTTTT.

The chain combines TRBV27 with TRBJ1-5; the D gene is possibly TRBD1 (6 bases). V was cut by 5 bases and J by 1 base, with 15 bases left in between. The CDR3 length is 16 residues. CDR1 is MNHEY and CDR2 is SMNVEV in the germline V gene (reference sequence). The CDR3 nucleotides are TGTGCCAGCAGTACCACAGGGTCCTTAAGCAATCAGCCCCAGCATTTT. It specifies CASSTTGSLSNQPQHF.

This chain joins TRBV6-1 and TRBJ1-2; D not resolved. The germline gives CDR1 MNHNS, CDR2 SASEGT. Trimming left V 6 bases short and J 5 bases short, with 16 bases between. The CDR3 covers 14 residues. Written as DNA, the CDR3 is TGTGCCAGCAGGAACCGGGAGTCACTTTATGGCTACACCTTC. As protein: CASRNRESLYGYTF.

The gene calls are TRBV7-6 and TRBJ1-2, with D maybe TRBD1 (5 bases). In germline, CDR1 is SGHVS, CDR2 FNYEAQ. The CDR3 covers 16 residues. V was shortened by 5 bases and J by 6 bases, with 22 bases between the two germline ends. The chain's CDR3 is CASSLDHGRGMDGYTF. CDR3 DNA sequence: TGTGCCAGCAGCCTCGACCACGGTCGGGGGATGGATGGCTACACCTTC.